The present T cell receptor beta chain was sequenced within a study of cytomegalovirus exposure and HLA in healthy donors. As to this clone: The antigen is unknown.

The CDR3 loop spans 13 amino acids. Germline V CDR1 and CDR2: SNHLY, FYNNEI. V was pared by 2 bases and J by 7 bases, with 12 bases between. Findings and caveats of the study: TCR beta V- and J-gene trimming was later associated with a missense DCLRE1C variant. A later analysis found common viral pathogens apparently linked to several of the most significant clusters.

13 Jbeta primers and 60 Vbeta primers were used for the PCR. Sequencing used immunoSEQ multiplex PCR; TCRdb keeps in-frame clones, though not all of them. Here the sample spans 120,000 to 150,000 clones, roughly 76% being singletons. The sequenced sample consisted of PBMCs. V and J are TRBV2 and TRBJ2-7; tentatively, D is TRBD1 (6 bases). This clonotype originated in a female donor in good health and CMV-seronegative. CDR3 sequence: CASSETGSGEQYF. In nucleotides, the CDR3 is TGTGCCAGCAGTGAAACAGGGTCTGGGGAGCAGTACTTC.